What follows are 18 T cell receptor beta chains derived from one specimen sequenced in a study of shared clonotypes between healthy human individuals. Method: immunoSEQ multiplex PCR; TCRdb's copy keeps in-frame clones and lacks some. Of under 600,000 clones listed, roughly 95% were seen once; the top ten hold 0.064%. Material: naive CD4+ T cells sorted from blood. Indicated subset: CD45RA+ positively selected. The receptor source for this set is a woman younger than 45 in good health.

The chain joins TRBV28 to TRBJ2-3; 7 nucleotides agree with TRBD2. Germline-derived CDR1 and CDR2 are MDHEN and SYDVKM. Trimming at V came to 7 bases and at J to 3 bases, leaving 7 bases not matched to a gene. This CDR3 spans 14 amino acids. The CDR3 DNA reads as TGTGCCAGCACTTCTAGCGGCACAACAGATACGCAGTATTTT. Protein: CASTSSGTTDTQYF.

The CDR3 protein is CASSIIGVYTGELFF. The DNA for the CDR3 is TGTGCCAGTAGTATTATTGGAGTGTACACCGGGGAGCTGTTTTTT. The V call is TRBV19, the J call TRBJ2-2, with D unresolved. V gave up 3 bases and J gave up 3 bases, with 11 bases separating them. The CDR3 has 15 residues. The V gene's germline CDR1 is LNHDA and CDR2 SQIVND (reference sequence). The full variable domain, its missing parts supplied by reference TRBV19 and TRBJ2-2, is DGGITQSPKYLFRKEGQNVTLSCEQNLNHDAMYWYRQDPGQGLRLIYYSQIVNDFQKGDIAEGYSVSREKKESFPLTVTSAQKNPTAFYLCASSIIGVYTGELFFGEGSRLTVL.

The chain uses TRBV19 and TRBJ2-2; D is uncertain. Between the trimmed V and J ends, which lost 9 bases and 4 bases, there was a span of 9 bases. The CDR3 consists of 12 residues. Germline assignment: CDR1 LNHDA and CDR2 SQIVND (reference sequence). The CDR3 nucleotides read TGTGCCAGCGCGACAAGCACCGGGGAGCTGTTTTTT. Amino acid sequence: CASATSTGELFF.

The CDR3 spells CASSLFGTGGNDKTQYF. The DNA for the CDR3 is TGTGCCAGCAGTTTATTCGGGACAGGGGGAAATGACAAGACCCAGTACTTC. The V call is TRBV27, the J call TRBJ2-5, with 11 bases matching TRBD1. Germline V gene data show CDR1 as MNHEY and CDR2 as SMNVEV (reference sequence). The CDR3 spans 17 residues. V gave up 1 base and J gave up 6 bases; unmatched junction bases: 10.

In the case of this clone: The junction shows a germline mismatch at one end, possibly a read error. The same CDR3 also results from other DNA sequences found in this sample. CDR3 nucleotide sequence: TGCGCCAGTAGTCTAAGGATAGCGGGTCCCTCCTACGAGCAGTACTTC. Translation: CASSLRIAGPSYEQYF. This chain connects TRBV19 to TRBJ2-7; 7 nucleotides match TRBD2. Per germline, CDR1 LNHDA and CDR2 SQIVND (reference sequence). The CDR3 length is 16 residues.

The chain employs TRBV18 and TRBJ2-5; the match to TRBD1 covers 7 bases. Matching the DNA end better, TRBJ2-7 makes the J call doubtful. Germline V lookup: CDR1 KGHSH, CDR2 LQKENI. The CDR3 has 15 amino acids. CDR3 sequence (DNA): TGTGCCAGCTCCCCCAGGGGGACGTTACCAGCCGAGCAGTACTTC. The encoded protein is CASSPRGTLPAEQYF.

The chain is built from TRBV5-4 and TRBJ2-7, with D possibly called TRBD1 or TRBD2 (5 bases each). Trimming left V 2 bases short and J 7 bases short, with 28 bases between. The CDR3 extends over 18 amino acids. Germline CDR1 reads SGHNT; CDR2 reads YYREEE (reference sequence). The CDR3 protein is CASSFVSSGTTQEGEQYF. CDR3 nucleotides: TGTGCCAGCAGCTTTGTTTCGAGCGGAACTACCCAAGAGGGGGAGCAGTACTTC. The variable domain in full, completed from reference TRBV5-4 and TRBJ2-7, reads ETGVTQSPTHLIKTRGQQVTLRCSSQSGHNTVSWYQQALGQGPQFIFQYYREEENGRGNFPPRFSGLQFPNYSSELNVNALELDDSALYLCASSFVSSGTTQEGEQYFGPGTRLTVT.

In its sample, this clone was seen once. For the CDR3, the DNA is TGTGCCAGCAGTTACTTTTCCGAGGGCAATCAGCCCCAGCATTTT. This sequence encodes CASSYFSEGNQPQHF. The chain uses TRBV6-5 and TRBJ1-5; D is unclear. Germline V lookup: CDR1 MNHEY, CDR2 SVGAGI. The CDR3 length is 15 residues. V lost 1 base, J lost 2 bases, and 9 bases lay in between.

The DNA of the CDR3 is TGCGCCAGCAGCCAGTGGCGGTATTCCTACGAGCAGTACTTC. It specifies CASSQWRYSYEQYF. This rearrangement joins TRBV4-1 to TRBJ2-7; D call uncertain. Per germline, CDR1 MGHRA and CDR2 YSYEKL. V gave up 3 bases and J gave up 1 base, with 10 bases separating them. The CDR3 contains 14 residues.

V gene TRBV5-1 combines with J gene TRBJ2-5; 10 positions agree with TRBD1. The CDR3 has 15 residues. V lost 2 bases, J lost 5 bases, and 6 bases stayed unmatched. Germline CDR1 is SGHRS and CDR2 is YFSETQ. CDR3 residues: CASSFSTGGEETQYF. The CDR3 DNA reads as TGCGCCAGCAGCTTTTCGACAGGGGGCGAGGAGACCCAGTACTTC. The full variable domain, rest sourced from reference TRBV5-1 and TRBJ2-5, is KAGVTQTPRYLIKTRGQQVTLSCSPISGHRSVSWYQQTPGQGLQFLFEYFSETQRNKGNFPGRFSGRQFSNSRSEMNVSTLELGDSALYLCASSFSTGGEETQYFGPGTRLLVL.

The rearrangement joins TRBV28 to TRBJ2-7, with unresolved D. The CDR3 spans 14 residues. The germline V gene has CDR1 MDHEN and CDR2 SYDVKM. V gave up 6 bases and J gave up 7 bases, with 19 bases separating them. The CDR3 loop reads CASSPAPLGGEQYF. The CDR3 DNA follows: TGTGCCAGCAGCCCAGCTCCCCTTGGCGGTGAGCAGTACTTC.

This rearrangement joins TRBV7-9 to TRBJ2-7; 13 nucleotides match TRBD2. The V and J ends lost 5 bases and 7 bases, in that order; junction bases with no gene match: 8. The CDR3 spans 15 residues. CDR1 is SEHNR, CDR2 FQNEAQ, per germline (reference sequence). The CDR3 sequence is CASSTRTSGSWEQYF. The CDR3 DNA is TGTGCCAGCAGCACCCGGACTAGCGGGAGTTGGGAGCAGTACTTC.

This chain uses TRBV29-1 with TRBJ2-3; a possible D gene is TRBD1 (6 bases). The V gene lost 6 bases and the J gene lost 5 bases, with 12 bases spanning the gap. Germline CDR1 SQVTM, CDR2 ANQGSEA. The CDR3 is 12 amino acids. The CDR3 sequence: CSVHRDRDTQYF. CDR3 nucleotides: TGCAGCGTCCACAGGGATCGAGATACGCAGTATTTT.

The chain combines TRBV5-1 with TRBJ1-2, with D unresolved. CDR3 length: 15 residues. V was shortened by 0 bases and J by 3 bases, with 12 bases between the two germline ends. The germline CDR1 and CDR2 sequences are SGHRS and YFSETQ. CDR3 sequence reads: CASSLVGGFDYGYTF. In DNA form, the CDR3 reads TGCGCCAGCAGCTTGGTTGGCGGCTTTGACTATGGCTACACCTTC.

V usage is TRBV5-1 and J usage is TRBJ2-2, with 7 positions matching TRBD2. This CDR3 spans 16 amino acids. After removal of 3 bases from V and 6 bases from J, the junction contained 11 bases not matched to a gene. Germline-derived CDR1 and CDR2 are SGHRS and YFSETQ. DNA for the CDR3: TGCGCCAGCAGCTCAACCTTAGGGAGGGACGCCGGGGAGCTGTTTTTT. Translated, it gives CASSSTLGRDAGELFF.

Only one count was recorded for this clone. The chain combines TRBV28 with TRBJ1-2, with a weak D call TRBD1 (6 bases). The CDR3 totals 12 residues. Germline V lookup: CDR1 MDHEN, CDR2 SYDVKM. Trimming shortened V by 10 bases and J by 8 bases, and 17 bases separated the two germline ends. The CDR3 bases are TGTGCCACCGGGGGGCAGGTCTCGGGCTACACCTTC. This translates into CATGGQVSGYTF.

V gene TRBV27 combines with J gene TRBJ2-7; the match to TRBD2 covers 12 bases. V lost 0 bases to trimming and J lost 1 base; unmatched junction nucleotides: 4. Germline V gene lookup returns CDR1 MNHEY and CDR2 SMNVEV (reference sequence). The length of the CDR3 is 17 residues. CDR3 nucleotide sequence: TGTGCCAGCAGTTTATCCTACGGACTAGCGGGATCCTACGAGCAGTACTTC. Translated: CASSLSYGLAGSYEQYF.

The CDR3 loop reads CASSLYQNEAFF. The CDR3 DNA is TGTGCCAGCAGCCTCTATCAAAATGAAGCTTTCTTT. V is TRBV11-2 and J is TRBJ1-1; D is ambiguous. This CDR3 region has 12 residues. V gave up 5 bases and J gave up 7 bases, with 11 bases separating them. Per germline, CDR1 SGHAT and CDR2 FQNNGV.